The clone carrying this T cell receptor (beta chain) occurred a few times. Original methodology: The assay estimated nucleated cells by amplifying reference gene primers. Profiling relied on immunoSEQ multiplex PCR, and the TCRdb table lists in-frame clones only, not all of them. That table gives V, J and clone size, and the DNA gave D and trimming. The sample carries around 230,000 clones, approximately 82% recorded once. The data belong to a study of blood T cell repertoires in COVID-19. Study-wide background: COVID-19 samples from acute and convalescent phases originated in the United States, Italy and Spain. Sources were T cells, B-cell-depleted T cells, or PBMCs; the material itself was cDNA or gDNA.

The CDR3 is 16 residues long. Looked up from germline, CDR1 is MNHEY and CDR2 is SMNVEV (reference sequence). V lost 4 bases to trimming and J lost 1 base; unmatched junction nucleotides: 5. The origin of this receptor is a woman between 50 and 59 years old with acute or convalescent COVID-19. The rearrangement links TRBV27 to TRBJ2-3; TRBD2 matches at 10 bases. Sequenced material: peripheral blood. The CDR3 spells CASSSLAGVGTDTQYF. The CDR3 DNA reads TGTGCCAGCAGTTCCCTAGCGGGAGTGGGCACAGATACGCAGTATTTT.